The 5 T cell receptor beta chains below all came from one sample that was sequenced in a study. TCRdb redid the calling of the 5' RACE reads with MiXCR, one entry per CDR3 protein. Of tens of thousands of distinct CDR3 sequences detected, 25% to 30% appear once; the ten largest clones hold roughly 3.3%. The source material was tumor-infiltrating memory CD4+ T cells sorted from the breast tumor. Noted subset: memory CD4+ T cells, CD4+CD45RO+CD25-. Receptors were obtained from a female donor with breast cancer.

The chain has TRBV4-3 and TRBJ2-5; possibly TRBD2 for D (6 bases). Germline V CDR1 and CDR2: LGHNA, YSLEER. CDR3 length: 16 residues. Trimming took off 0 bases at V and 1 base at J, with 12 bases between the two ends. CDR3 amino acids: CASSQEGQGGQETQYF. CDR3 in DNA: TGCGCCAGCAGCCAAGAGGGGCAGGGAGGCCAAGAGACCCAGTACTTC.

CDR3 in amino acids: CASSPPQGGVGEETQYF. The DNA of the CDR3 is TGTGCCAGCAGTCCCCCTCAGGGTGGGGTGGGTGAAGAGACCCAGTACTTC. The chain combines TRBV28 with TRBJ2-5; a possible D gene is TRBD1 (5 bases). Looked up from germline, CDR1 is MDHEN and CDR2 is SYDVKM. V was pared by 5 bases and J by 3 bases, with 22 bases between. The CDR3 is 17 residues long.

The table lists this clonotype with a few counts. The chain joins TRBV24-1 to TRBJ1-1; 8 nucleotides agree with TRBD1. The CDR3 has 13 amino acids. The trim removed 12 bases at V and 1 base at J, leaving 6 bases unmatched. CDR1 and CDR2 (germline): KGHDR, SFDVKD. The CDR3 nucleotides read TGTGCCGTCCAGGGGGCCTGGAACACTGAAGCTTTCTTT. This translates into CAVQGAWNTEAFF.

This clonotype was seen only a few times. CDR3 nucleotide sequence: TGTGCCACCAGTGCTCCAACCGGACAGGGGGGCGATCAGCCCCAGCATTTT. Protein product: CATSAPTGQGGDQPQHF. The chain has TRBV24-1 and TRBJ1-5; 10 bases map to TRBD1. The CDR3 is 17 amino acids. Germline V lookup: CDR1 KGHDR, CDR2 SFDVKD. Trimming removed 5 bases from V and 5 bases from J; junction bases left unmatched: 11.

This clonotype was recorded at least ten times. The DNA of the CDR3 is TGCGCCAGCAGCTCCATAGGACAGGGTGCTGAAGCTTTCTTT. Translated: CASSSIGQGAEAFF. The J gene is TRBJ1-1, the V gene TRBV5-1; 8 bases match TRBD1. This CDR3 has 14 residues. With V trimmed by 3 bases and J by 6 bases, 7 bases remained unmatched. From germline, CDR1 is SGHRS and CDR2 YFSETQ. Full variable domain (missing parts from reference TRBV5-1 and TRBJ1-1): KAGVTQTPRYLIKTRGQQVTLSCSPISGHRSVSWYQQTPGQGLQFLFEYFSETQRNKGNFPGRFSGRQFSNSRSEMNVSTLELGDSALYLCASSSIGQGAEAFFGQGTRLTVV.